This TCR beta chain was documented in a study of cytomegalovirus exposure and HLA in healthy donors. TCRdb's table, derived via immunoSEQ multiplex PCR, lists solely in-frame clones and lacks some. The sample has under 100,000 clones; over 85% are singletons. The CDR3 runs to 12 residues. From germline, CDR1 is MNHEY and CDR2 SVGAGI. V dropped 1 base and J dropped 6 bases, with 4 bases sitting between them. The rearrangement uses TRBV6-5 and TRBJ1-5, with D unresolved. Sequencing was done on a sample of PBMCs. This TCR was sampled from a woman aged 18-35 years in good health and CMV-seronegative. CDR3 DNA sequence: TGTGCCAGCAGTTACTTTCGTCAGCCCCAGCATTTT. It specifies CASSYFRQPQHF.